This T cell receptor (beta chain) came from a study of blood T cell repertoires in COVID-19. Study at large: Acute and convalescent COVID-19 samples came from the United States, Italy and Spain.

Participant ages covered 18 to 89 years across 25 or so US areas. Two negative PCRs, clearance, or symptom resolution had been documented for recovered Cohort 3 donors. This clone was seen a single time. The table came from immunoSEQ multiplex PCR; TCRdb's copy has only in-frame clones and leaves some out. The sample lists some 100,000 clones; just over 85% were seen once. The CDR3 consists of 19 residues. Between the trimmed V and J ends, which lost 0 bases and 2 bases, there was a span of 23 bases. Germline CDR1 and CDR2: MGHRA and YSYEKL. This receptor was taken from a woman aged 50 to 65 who had recovered from COVID-19. Sequencing was performed on PBMCs or T cells enriched from blood (not recorded which). The genes are TRBV4-1 and TRBJ2-7; a weak D match, TRBD1 (5 bases). CDR3 loop: CASSQERPQGSYMAYEQYF. In DNA, the CDR3 is TGCGCCAGCAGCCAAGAACGGCCGCAGGGTTCCTACATGGCCTACGAGCAGTACTTC.